The 10 T cell receptor beta chains presented below share a single source sample, sequenced in a study of CD4 T cells in relation to SARS-CoV-2 and coronaviruses. TCRdb's table, derived via immunoSEQ multiplex PCR, lists solely in-frame clones and lacks some. This sample carries 20,000 to 25,000 clones, 68% of them seen once, and the ten largest clones take roughly 19%. Before the COVID-19 pandemic, during about 2011-2019, CD4+ T cells were taken from unexposed donors. After approximately 10 days of culture, CD4+ T cells were isolated. No antigen has been identified for these receptors. The sample taken for sequencing was CD4+ T cells from PBMCs, cultured in vitro. The receptors originated from a human donor in good health.

The chain uses TRBV12-3 or TRBV12-4 and TRBJ1-1; D may be TRBD1 (5 bases). Trimming removed 6 bases from V and 3 bases from J, with 8 bases in between. The CDR3 totals 12 residues. The CDR3 bases are TGTGCCAGCAGCCGGGGGGACACTGAAGCTTTCTTT. It yields the protein CASSRGDTEAFF.

This chain joins TRBV5-1 and TRBJ1-2; a possible D gene is TRBD1 (6 bases). Germline CDR1 and CDR2: SGHRS and YFSETQ. This CDR3 has 17 residues. Trimming removed 5 bases at V and 4 bases at J, with 24 bases between. The CDR3 loop is CASRQGQGGKGPYGYTF. The CDR3 DNA follows: TGCGCCAGCAGACAGGGCCAGGGAGGGAAGGGACCCTATGGCTACACCTTC.

This clone was counted a few times. The rearrangement uses TRBV19 and TRBJ2-1; D possibly uses TRBD1 or TRBD2 (5 bases each). The CDR3 extends over 15 amino acids. Germline assignment: CDR1 LNHDA and CDR2 SQIVND (reference sequence). Trimming left V 3 bases short and J 5 bases short, with 14 bases between. CDR3 nucleotide sequence: TGTGCCAGTAGTATCTCTTCGGGACCCCACAATGAGCAGTTCTTC. Protein sequence: CASSISSGPHNEQFF.

This rearrangement joins TRBV2 to TRBJ1-5, with D possibly being TRBD1 (6 bases). The germline V and J ends were trimmed by 7 bases and 1 base, with 11 bases remaining between them. The CDR3 extends over 14 amino acids. Germline V gene sequence: CDR1 SNHLY, CDR2 FYNNEI. CDR3 protein: CASTQGKSNQPQHF. The DNA for the CDR3 is TGTGCCAGCACCCAGGGGAAAAGCAATCAGCCCCAGCATTTT. Based on the CDR3 plus reference TRBV2 and TRBJ1-5, the full variable domain is EPEVTQTPSHQVTQMGQEVILRCVPISNHLYFYWYRQILGQKVEFLVSFYNNEISEKSEIFDDQFSVERPDGSNFTLKIRSTKLEDSAMYFCASTQGKSNQPQHFGDGTRLSIL.

The gene calls are TRBV7-9 and TRBJ2-7; D possibly matches TRBD1 or TRBD2 (5 bases each). CDR3 size: 13 residues. The V and J ends lost 6 bases and 4 bases respectively, with 13 bases between them. CDR1 is SEHNR, CDR2 FQNEAQ, per germline (reference sequence). CDR3 nucleotides: TGTGCCAGCAGGCAGGGACGGACGTACGAGCAGTACTTC. Translated: CASRQGRTYEQYF. Using reference TRBV7-9 and TRBJ2-7 for the parts outside the CDR3, the full variable domain is DTGVSQNPRHKITKRGQNVTFRCDPISEHNRLYWYRQTLGQGPEFLTYFQNEAQLEKSRLLSDRFSAERPKGSFSTLEIQRTEQGDSAMYLCASRQGRTYEQYFGPGTRLTVT.

This clone was seen a single time. CDR3 region: CAWSVSTSGNEQFF. The CDR3 region has the DNA TGTGCCTGGAGTGTTTCCACTAGCGGCAATGAGCAGTTCTTC. The chain has TRBV30 and TRBJ2-1; 8 bases match TRBD2. The CDR3 loop spans 14 amino acids. The junction had 4 bases not matched to a gene; V was cut back by 0 bases and J by 6 bases. From germline, CDR1 is GTSNPN and CDR2 SVGIG (reference sequence).

The rearrangement joins TRBV5-1 to TRBJ2-5, with unresolved D. The CDR3 runs 14 residues. Trimming pared 3 bases from V and 2 bases from J, leaving 11 bases between. Per germline, CDR1 SGHRS and CDR2 YFSETQ. Written as DNA, the CDR3 is TGCGCCAGCAGCTCTTTGAGTAGGCAAGAGACCCAGTACTTC. It yields the protein CASSSLSRQETQYF.

This chain connects TRBV28 to TRBJ2-3, with 10 positions matching TRBD2. V was clipped by 5 bases and J by 8 bases; unmatched bases: 16. The CDR3 extends over 17 amino acids. CDR1 MDHEN and CDR2 SYDVKM come from the germline V gene. The CDR3 reads CASSHALAGPSEGTQYF. CDR3 DNA: TGTGCCAGCAGTCACGCACTAGCGGGACCCTCGGAGGGTACGCAGTATTTT.

The chain recombines TRBV10-3 with TRBJ2-1, with 12 nucleotides matching TRBD2. Germline lookup yields CDR1 ENHRY and CDR2 SYGVKD. The CDR3 contains 17 residues. V shed 2 bases, J shed 0 bases, and the junction held 2 bases outside the gene matches. This CDR3 reads CAISEATSGGSYNEQFF. CDR3 DNA: TGTGCCATCAGTGAGGCGACTAGCGGGGGCTCCTACAATGAGCAGTTCTTC.

The V call is TRBV6-2 or TRBV6-3, the J call TRBJ2-1; TRBD2 might be the D (5 bases). The V gene lost 5 bases and the J gene lost 9 bases, with 14 bases spanning the gap. CDR1 and CDR2 from the germline V gene are MNHEY and SVGEGT. This CDR3 is 13 amino acids long. This chain's CDR3 is CASSRTSTGEQFF. The CDR3 DNA sequence: TGTGCCAGCAGTAGAACTAGTACGGGTGAGCAGTTCTTC.